This T cell receptor beta chain emerged from a study of cytomegalovirus exposure and HLA in healthy donors. General observations from the study: HLA restriction was apparent for most CMV-associated TCR beta chains in a later analysis. Sequencing depth roughly uniform across donors was assumed in presence/absence analyses. Among TCR beta chains, those listed as cytomegalovirus-associated numbered over 150.

The PCR contained 60 Vbeta and 13 Jbeta primers. The assay was immunoSEQ multiplex PCR, and TCRdb's table has in-frame clones only and misses some. The sample yields some 180,000 clones, about four fifths seen once. The CDR3 has 16 amino acids. Germline V gene data show CDR1 as LGHNA and CDR2 as YSLEER. The V and J ends lost 4 bases and 3 bases respectively, with 18 bases between them. Comment on this clone: Its antigen is still unknown.

The V call is TRBV4-3, the J call TRBJ1-1, with TRBD1 as a possible D gene (5 bases). Sample: PBMCs. The sequence came from a woman in her 30s in good health and CMV-seronegative. CDR3 amino acids: CASSLNGKEGHTEAFF. As DNA, the CDR3 is TGCGCCAGCAGCCTCAACGGGAAGGAGGGGCACACTGAAGCTTTCTTT.